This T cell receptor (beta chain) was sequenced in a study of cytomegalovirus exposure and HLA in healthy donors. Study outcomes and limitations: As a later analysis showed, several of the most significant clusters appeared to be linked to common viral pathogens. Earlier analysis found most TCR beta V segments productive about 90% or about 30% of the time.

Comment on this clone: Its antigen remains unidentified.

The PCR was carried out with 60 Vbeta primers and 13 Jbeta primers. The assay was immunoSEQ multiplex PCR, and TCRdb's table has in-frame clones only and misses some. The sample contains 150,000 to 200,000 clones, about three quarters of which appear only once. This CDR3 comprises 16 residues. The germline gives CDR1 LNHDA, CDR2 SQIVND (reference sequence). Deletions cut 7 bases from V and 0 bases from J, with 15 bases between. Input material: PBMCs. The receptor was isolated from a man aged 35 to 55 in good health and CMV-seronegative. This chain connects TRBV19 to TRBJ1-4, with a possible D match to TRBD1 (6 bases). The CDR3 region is CASTLRGGATNEKLFF. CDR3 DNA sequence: TGTGCCAGTACCCTTCGGGGGGGCGCAACTAATGAAAAACTGTTTTTT.